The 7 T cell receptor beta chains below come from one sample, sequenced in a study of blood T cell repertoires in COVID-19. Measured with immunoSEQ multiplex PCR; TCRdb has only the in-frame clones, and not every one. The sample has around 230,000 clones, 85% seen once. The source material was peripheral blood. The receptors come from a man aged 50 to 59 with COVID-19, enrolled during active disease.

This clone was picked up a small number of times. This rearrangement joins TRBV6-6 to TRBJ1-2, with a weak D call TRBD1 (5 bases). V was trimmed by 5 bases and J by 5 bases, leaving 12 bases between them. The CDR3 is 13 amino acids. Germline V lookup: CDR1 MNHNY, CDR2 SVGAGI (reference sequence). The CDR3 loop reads CASSTDTGYGYTF. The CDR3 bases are TGTGCCAGCAGTACGGACACAGGATATGGCTACACCTTC.

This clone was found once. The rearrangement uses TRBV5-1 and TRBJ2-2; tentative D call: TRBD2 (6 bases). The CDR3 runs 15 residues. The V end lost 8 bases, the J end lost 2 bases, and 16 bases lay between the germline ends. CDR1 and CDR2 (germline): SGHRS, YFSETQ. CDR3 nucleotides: TGCGCCAGTAGTGCCCGCGGGGTCAACACCGGGGAGCTGTTTTTT. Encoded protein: CASSARGVNTGELFF.

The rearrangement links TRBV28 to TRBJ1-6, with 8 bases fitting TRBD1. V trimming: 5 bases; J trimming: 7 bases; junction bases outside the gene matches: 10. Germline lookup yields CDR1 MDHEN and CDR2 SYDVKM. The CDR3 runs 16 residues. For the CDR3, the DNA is TGTGCCAGCAGTGAGGGACAGGTTACTCGCAATTCACCCCTCCACTTT. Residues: CASSEGQVTRNSPLHF.

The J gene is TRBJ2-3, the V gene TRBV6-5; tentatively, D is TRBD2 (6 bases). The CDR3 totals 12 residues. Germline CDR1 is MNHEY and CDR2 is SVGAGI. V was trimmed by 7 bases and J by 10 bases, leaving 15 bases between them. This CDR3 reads CASTPIGGAQYF. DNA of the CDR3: TGTGCCAGCACCCCTATTGGAGGGGCGCAGTATTTT.

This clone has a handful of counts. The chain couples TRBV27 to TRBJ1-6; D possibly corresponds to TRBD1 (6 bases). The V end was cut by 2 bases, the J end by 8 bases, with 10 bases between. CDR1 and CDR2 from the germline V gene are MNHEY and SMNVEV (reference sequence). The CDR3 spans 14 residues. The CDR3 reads CASSLTGRDSPLHF. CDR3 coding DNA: TGTGCCAGCAGTTTAACAGGGCGGGATTCACCCCTCCACTTT.

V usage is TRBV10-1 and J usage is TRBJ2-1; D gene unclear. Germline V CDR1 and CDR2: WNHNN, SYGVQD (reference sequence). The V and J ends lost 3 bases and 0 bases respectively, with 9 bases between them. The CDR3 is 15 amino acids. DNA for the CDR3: TGCGCCAGCAGTGAAGGCGGTAGCTCCTACAATGAGCAGTTCTTC. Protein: CASSEGGSSYNEQFF.

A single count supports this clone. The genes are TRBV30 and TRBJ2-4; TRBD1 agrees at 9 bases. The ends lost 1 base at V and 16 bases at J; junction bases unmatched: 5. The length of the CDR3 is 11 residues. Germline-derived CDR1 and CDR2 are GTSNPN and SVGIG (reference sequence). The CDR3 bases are TGTGCCTGGAGTGCCGGGACAGGGTGCTACTTC. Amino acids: CAWSAGTGCYF.